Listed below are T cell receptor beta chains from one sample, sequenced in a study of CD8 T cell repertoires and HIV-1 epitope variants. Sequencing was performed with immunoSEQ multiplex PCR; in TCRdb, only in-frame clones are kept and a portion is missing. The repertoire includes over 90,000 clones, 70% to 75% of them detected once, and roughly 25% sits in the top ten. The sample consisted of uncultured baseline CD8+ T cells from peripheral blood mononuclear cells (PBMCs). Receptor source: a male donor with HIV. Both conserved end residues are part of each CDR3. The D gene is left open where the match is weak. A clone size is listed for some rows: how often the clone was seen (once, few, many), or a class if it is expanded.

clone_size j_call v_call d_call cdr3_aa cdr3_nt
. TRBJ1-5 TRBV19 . CASKRTGNQPQHF TGTGCCAGTAAGAGGACAGGCAATCAGCCCCAGCATTTT
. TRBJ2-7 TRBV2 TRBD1 CASSRDSAIEQYF TGTGCCAGCAGCCGGGACAGCGCTATCGAGCAGTACTTC
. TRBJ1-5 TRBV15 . CATSEVNSNQPQHF TGTGCCACCAGCGAGGTAAATAGCAATCAGCCCCAGCATTTT
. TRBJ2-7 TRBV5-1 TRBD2 CASSPLGTSSYEQYF TGCGCCAGCAGCCCTCTAGGGACTAGCTCCTACGAGCAGTACTTC
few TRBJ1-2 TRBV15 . CATSRDLGEGFGYTF TGTGCCACCAGCAGAGATCTAGGAGAAGGATTTGGCTACACCTTC
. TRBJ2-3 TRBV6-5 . CAAGRSTDTQYF TGTGCCGCGGGAAGGAGCACAGATACGCAGTATTTT
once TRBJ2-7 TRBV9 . CASSVGPASYEQYF TGTGCCAGCAGCGTAGGGCCGGCCTCCTACGAGCAGTACTTC
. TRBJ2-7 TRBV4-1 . CASSQAVELYEQYF TGCGCCAGCAGCCAAGCCGTGGAGCTCTACGAGCAGTACTTC
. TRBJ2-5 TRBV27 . CASSLGSQETQYF TGTGCCAGCAGTTTGGGCAGTCAAGAGACCCAGTACTTC
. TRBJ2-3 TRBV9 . CASSALRGRETDTQYF TGTGCCAGCAGCGCCCTTAGGGGCAGGGAAACAGATACGCAGTATTTT
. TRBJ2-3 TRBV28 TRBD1 CASSPDFGTGVADTQYF TGTGCCAGCAGTCCAGACTTCGGGACAGGGGTAGCAGATACGCAGTATTTT
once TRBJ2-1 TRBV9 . CASSVGRVGPNEQFF TGTGCCAGCAGCGTCGGCAGGGTGGGCCCCAATGAGCAGTTCTTC
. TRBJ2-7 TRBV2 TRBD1 CATKRGFQGASYEQYF TGTGCCACCAAACGGGGATTTCAGGGGGCAAGCTACGAGCAGTACTTC
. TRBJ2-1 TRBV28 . CASSFSLATEQFF TGTGCCAGCAGTTTTTCTCTAGCGACTGAGCAGTTCTTC
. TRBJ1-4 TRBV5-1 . CASSSLSSTNEKLFF TGCGCCAGCAGCTCTTTGTCCTCAACTAATGAAAAACTGTTTTTT
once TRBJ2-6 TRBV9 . CASSAIGGSGANVLTF TGTGCCAGCAGCGCTATCGGAGGCTCTGGGGCCAACGTCCTGACTTTC
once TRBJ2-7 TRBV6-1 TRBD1 CASRGTGGGYEQYF TGTGCCAGCAGAGGGACAGGTGGGGGGTACGAGCAGTACTTC
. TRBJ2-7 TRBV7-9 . CASSLPVPYEQYF TGTGCCAGCAGCTTACCAGTTCCCTACGAGCAGTACTTC
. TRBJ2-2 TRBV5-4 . CASSLGEDTGELFF TGTGCCAGCAGCTTGGGGGAGGACACCGGGGAGCTGTTTTTT
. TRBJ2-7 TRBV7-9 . CASSLGREQYF TGTGCCAGCAGCTTAGGAAGGGAGCAGTACTTC
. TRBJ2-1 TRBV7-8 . CASSQDVQSEQFF TGTGCCAGCAGCCAGGACGTCCAGAGTGAGCAGTTCTTC
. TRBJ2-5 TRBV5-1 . CASSLATGLQETQYF TGCGCCAGCAGCTTGGCCACGGGTTTACAAGAGACCCAGTACTTC
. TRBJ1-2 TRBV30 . CAWSDSGPDDTF TGTGCCTGGAGTGACTCCGGCCCCGACGACACCTTC
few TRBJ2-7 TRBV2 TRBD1 CASRDRDRGYEQYF TGTGCCAGCAGGGACCGGGACAGGGGTTACGAGCAGTACTTC
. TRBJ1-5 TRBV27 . CASIPTMGGNQPQHF TGTGCCAGCATCCCGACCATGGGCGGCAATCAGCCCCAGCATTTT